Listed below are T cell receptor beta chains from one sample, sequenced in a study of T cells in Graves' hyperthyroidism and ophthalmopathy. TCRdb re-analysed the multiplex PCR reads in MiXCR, keeping a single row per CDR3 protein. The sample includes 250,000 to 350,000 distinct CDR3 sequences, 20% to 25% of them seen just once. The sample comprised blood. These receptors all come from a man aged 25-45 years with Graves' ophthalmopathy. Both conserved end residues are part of each CDR3. Fields, in order: CDR3 length, D gene, clone size, J gene, V gene, CDR3 protein, CDR3 DNA. The D gene is left open where the match is weak. A clone size is listed for some rows: how often the clone was seen (once, few, many), or a class if it is expanded.

>15|NA|many|TRBJ2-5|TRBV20-1
CSARDWRGNQETQYF
TGCAGTGCTAGAGATTGGAGGGGGAACCAAGAGACCCAGTACTTC
>16|NA|NA|TRBJ2-5|TRBV28
CASSLPGGEQQETQYF
TGTGCCAGCAGTTTACCCGGCGGGGAGCAGCAAGAGACCCAGTACTTC
>14|NA|NA|TRBJ2-7|TRBV20-1
CSAQNEGFPYEQYF
TGCAGTGCCCAAAATGAGGGCTTTCCTTACGAGCAGTACTTC
>16|TRBD2|many|TRBJ2-1|TRBV2
CASSEKPAGVDNEQFF
TGTGCCAGCAGTGAAAAGCCAGCGGGAGTCGACAATGAGCAGTTCTTC
>14|NA|NA|TRBJ1-1|TRBV29-1
CSVWAGHSNTEAFF
TGCAGCGTTTGGGCGGGACATTCGAACACTGAAGCTTTCTTT
>15|NA|few|TRBJ2-3|TRBV11-3
CASSLVDGKTDTQYF
TGTGCCAGCAGCTTAGTAGACGGCAAGACAGATACGCAGTATTTT
>12|NA|NA|TRBJ2-7|TRBV5-8
CASSPGVYEQYF
TGTGCCAGCAGCCCGGGGGTCTACGAGCAGTACTTC
>17|TRBD2|many|TRBJ2-5|TRBV3-1
CASSEGLAGGVGETQYF
TGTGCCAGCAGCGAGGGACTAGCGGGAGGAGTTGGAGAGACCCAGTACTTC
>15|TRBD1|many|TRBJ2-7|TRBV28
CASTWAGTGSHEQYF
TGTGCCAGCACGTGGGCCGGGACAGGGTCCCACGAGCAGTACTTC
>13|NA|NA|TRBJ1-1|TRBV12-3/TRBV12-4
CASNMGPAAEAFF
TGTGCCAGCAATATGGGGCCGGCCGCTGAAGCTTTCTTT
>15|TRBD1|many|TRBJ1-1|TRBV6-1
CASSGRGTGGTEAFF
TGTGCCAGCAGTGGAAGGGGGACAGGGGGCACTGAAGCTTTCTTT
>15|NA|many|TRBJ1-1|TRBV20-1
CSARGDTGAGTEAFF
TGCAGTGCTAGGGGGGACACCGGCGCGGGCACTGAAGCTTTCTTT
>14|TRBD1|many|TRBJ1-5|TRBV13
CASSLNRGDQPQHF
TGTGCCAGCAGCCTAAACAGGGGTGATCAGCCCCAGCATTTT
>15|NA|NA|TRBJ1-5|TRBV7-2
CASSLTATRNQPQHF
TGTGCCAGCAGCTTGACAGCAACCCGCAATCAGCCCCAGCATTTT
>16|NA|once|TRBJ2-7|TRBV19
CASSILFGTDSYEQYF
TGTGCCAGTAGTATCCTCTTCGGGACCGATTCCTACGAGCAGTACTTC
>19|TRBD2|many|TRBJ2-7|TRBV7-6
CASSLGAGLAGGHGYEQYF
TGTGCCAGCAGCTTAGGCGCGGGACTAGCGGGAGGGCATGGGTACGAGCAGTACTTC